The entry that follows covers one T cell receptor (beta chain) sequence. The antigen it recognizes is unknown. Per-nucleotide qualities are absent, and no much larger clonotype sits a single base away. The data were obtained in a study of blood T cell repertoires in COVID-19 (dated by TCRdb to about 2020). The study in broad terms: Collaborator samples came from the United States, Italy and Spain and covered acute and convalescent phases of COVID-19. The repertoires were released in a freely available public database intended as a resource for research on the immune response to SARS-CoV-2. Where available, HLA class I and class II types were taken from metadata supplied by the sample provider and were not determined by assay-based typing. The sample metadata nearly always contained a de-identified subject ID, COVID-19 status, age in years and sex. The prospective study material was composed of cDNA or gDNA derived from T cells, B-cell-depleted T cells, or PBMCs. Deeply sampled blood TCRbeta repertoires from subjects exposed to, actively infected with, or recovered from COVID-19 were included in the dataset. The samples were drawn from two sources: the first 160 participants of the ongoing ImmuneRACE study, and 950 to 1,500 subjects contributed by 6 global collaborators.

One collaborating source in Seattle enrolled patients while the patients were actively infected and followed the patients over time throughout the course of disease. The collaborating institutions used their own protocols to collect whole blood in K2EDTA tubes. For TCRbeta analysis, collaborators shipped samples in one of three forms: frozen whole blood, isolated PBMCs, or DNA extracted from either of those sample types. Its CDR3 holds 12 amino acids, cysteine through phenylalanine. The read is trimmed to its CDR3 DNA, 36 bases read in frame from base 1. CDR1 is given as MDHEN and CDR2 as SYDVKM, both from the germline V gene. Between the V and J ends, shortened by 3 bases and 8 bases respectively, the junction contains 10 bases. The immunoSEQ Assay, a bias-controlled multiplex PCR, was used to amplify TCRbeta CDR3 regions from genomic DNA. The authors' pipeline ran thus. The number of nucleated cells in each sample was estimated by amplification of reference gene primers within the assay. Sequence reads were collapsed and filtered to measure the absolute abundance of every unique TCRbeta CDR3 rearrangement. For each sample, productive Simpson clonality was calculated by taking the square root of Simpson's diversity index across productive rearrangements. TCRdb holds this immuneACCESS table with in-frame rearrangements only. Some clones are missing; in checked studies, unresolved V genes explain under half, and the rest has no known cause. For V, J and clone size, that table is used; D and trimming come from the DNA. A total of roughly 120,000 clones appear in this sample, 74% of them only once. The top ten clonotypes cover 4.5% to 6% of the sample.

The paper's findings and limits, for the study overall: How much clinical and demographic metadata was included differed by source and by participant, and the metadata was provided uncurated.

The sequence links TRBV28 to TRBJ1-1; no D gene call is confident. This clonotype was sampled from a man older than 75 with COVID-19, enrolled during active disease. The sequenced sample was peripheral blood. The DNA sequence is TGTGCCAGCAGTTTCGAGTATAAGGAAGCTTTCTTT. Translated, this is CASSFEYKEAFF.